One sample yielded the 19 T cell receptor beta chains listed below, sequenced in a study of T cells after posttransplantation cyclophosphamide. Treatment was busulfan-fludarabine conditioning, a marrow graft, and cyclophosphamide on days +3 and +4. Measured with immunoSEQ multiplex PCR; TCRdb has only the in-frame clones, and not every one. Recorded here are some 11,000 clones, with no singletons, and the ten leading clones hold approximately 24%. Sequenced here: PBMCs, sampled after allogeneic stem cell transplant with posttransplant cyclophosphamide. The receptor set was obtained from a female patient aged 40-49 years who received an allogeneic stem cell transplant from a related donor, was CMV-positive, and had acute GVHD only. The T cells may come from the graft donor.

This clone was seen more than once but under ten times. The chain recombines TRBV7-9 with TRBJ2-5; 11 nucleotides match TRBD1. The germline V gene encodes CDR1 SEHNR and CDR2 FQNEAQ (reference sequence). J gave up 5 bases and V 5 bases, and 10 bases lay outside the gene matches. There are 16 residues in the CDR3. The CDR3 DNA sequence: TGTGCCAGCAGCAAAACGGGACAGGGGGTCAGGGAGACCCAGTACTTC. Amino acids: CASSKTGQGVRETQYF.

This clone has ten or more counts. The genes are TRBV7-9 and TRBJ2-3; tentative D call: TRBD2 (7 bases). Per germline, CDR1 SEHNR and CDR2 FQNEAQ (reference sequence). Deletions cut 8 bases from V and 4 bases from J, with 13 bases between. The CDR3 runs 13 residues. The CDR3 DNA follows: TGTGCCAGCGCAAGGGGGGGATCAGATACGCAGTATTTT. Its translation is CASARGGSDTQYF.

This clone was detected many times. The chain joins TRBV19 to TRBJ2-3; 11 positions agree with TRBD1. Germline V gene sequence: CDR1 LNHDA, CDR2 SQIVND (reference sequence). Trimming cost V 7 bases and J 7 bases; bases outside gene matches: 7. The CDR3 has 14 residues. The DNA of the CDR3 is TGTGCCAGTACCCCGGACAGGGGGCGGAATACGCAGTATTTT. Amino acids: CASTPDRGRNTQYF.

This clone was observed many times. The chain has TRBV7-8 and TRBJ1-2; 7 bases agree with TRBD1. Germline CDR1 is SGHVS and CDR2 is FQNEAQ. This CDR3 has 14 residues. J lost 5 bases, V lost 5 bases, and 8 bases had no gene match. In nucleotides, the CDR3 is TGTGCCAGCAGCCCCGCCGGGACAGAATATGGCTACACCTTC. Its translation: CASSPAGTEYGYTF.

This clone has a count of ten or more. This chain links TRBV18 with TRBJ1-3; D is undetermined. This CDR3 is 16 amino acids long. The germline V and J ends were trimmed by 2 bases and 1 base, with 12 bases remaining between them. Germline CDR1 is KGHSH and CDR2 is LQKENI. The CDR3 region is CASSPSIRGSGNTIYF. DNA for the CDR3: TGTGCCAGCTCACCATCCATCCGGGGTTCTGGAAACACCATATATTTT.

This clone was observed at least ten times. This chain uses TRBV5-6 with TRBJ2-2, with no clear D. Germline lookup yields CDR1 SGHDT and CDR2 YYEEEE. V was cut by 0 bases and J by 2 bases, with 8 bases left in between. CDR3 length equals 15 residues. CDR3 sequence reads: CASSLGAFNTGELFF. CDR3 DNA: TGTGCCAGCAGCTTGGGGGCTTTCAACACCGGGGAGCTGTTTTTT.

This sequence joins TRBV6-1 and TRBJ2-5, with TRBD2 matching over 7 bases. The CDR3 is 16 residues long. Trimming cost V 4 bases and J 1 base; bases outside gene matches: 9. From germline, CDR1 is MNHNS and CDR2 SASEGT. Here the CDR3 DNA reads TGTGCCAGCAGTGCCGGAGCGGGACCCACCCAAGAGACCCAGTACTTC. Protein sequence: CASSAGAGPTQETQYF.

This clone has a count of ten or more. The chain is built from TRBV30 and TRBJ2-1; D call uncertain. Per the germline V gene, CDR1 is GTSNPN and CDR2 is SVGIG (reference sequence). The ends were cut back, 0 bases at V and 7 bases at J, with 7 bases in the middle. This CDR3 comprises 12 residues. This CDR3 is CAWSVRWNEQFF. The CDR3 DNA sequence: TGTGCCTGGAGTGTACGGTGGAATGAGCAGTTCTTC.

In its sample, this clone was seen many times. The chain has TRBV10-3 and TRBJ2-7; TRBD2 matches 7 bases. The CDR3 contains 13 residues. The germline gives CDR1 ENHRY, CDR2 SYGVKD. V was clipped by 5 bases and J by 0 bases; unmatched bases: 1. This CDR3 is CAISTGGSYEQYV. As DNA, the CDR3 is TGTGCCATCAGTACGGGGGGCTCCTACGAGCAGTACGTC.

This clone showed up many times. For the CDR3, the DNA is TGCGCCAGCAGCCAAGAACTGGACAGCTACGAGCAGTACGTC. Its translation is CASSQELDSYEQYV. The chain has TRBV4-1 and TRBJ2-7; D possibly corresponds to TRBD1 (6 bases). CDR1 and CDR2 from the germline V gene are MGHRA and YSYEKL. This CDR3 has 14 residues. V lost 0 bases and J 3 bases, leaving 9 bases between the germline ends.

At least ten counts were recorded for this clone. V and J are TRBV5-6 and TRBJ2-1; 13 bases align to TRBD2. The CDR3 is 17 residues long. Germline V gives CDR1 SGHDT, CDR2 YYEEEE. V was clipped by 4 bases and J by 6 bases; unmatched bases: 10. CDR3 loop: CASSQLAGGLSVNEQFF. CDR3 sequence (DNA): TGTGCCAGCAGCCAACTAGCGGGGGGGCTGTCGGTCAATGAGCAGTTCTTC.

The sample holds a few counts of this clone. The genes are TRBV9 and TRBJ1-2; tentatively, D is TRBD1 (6 bases). The germline gives CDR1 SGDLS, CDR2 YYNGEE. Trimming removed 3 bases at V and 8 bases at J, with 14 bases between. This CDR3 spans 13 amino acids. The CDR3 sequence is CASSERGGGGYTF. DNA of the CDR3: TGTGCCAGCAGCGAGAGGGGGGGCGGAGGCTACACCTTC. Variable domain in full (rest from reference TRBV9 and TRBJ1-2): DSGVTQTPKHLITATGQRVTLRCSPRSGDLSVYWYQQSLDQGLQFLIQYYNGEERAKGNILERFSAQQFPDLHSELNLSSLELGDSALYFCASSERGGGGYTFGSGTRLTVV.

The table lists this clone with many counts. The V and J genes are TRBV11-3 and TRBJ2-7, with D tentatively TRBD2 (6 bases). Trimming removed 3 bases at V and 4 bases at J, with 13 bases between. The length of the CDR3 is 14 residues. Germline lookup yields CDR1 SGHNT and CDR2 YENEEA. DNA of the CDR3: TGTGCCAGCAGCTTTGGAGGGGATGGGTACGAGCAGTACTTC. Protein sequence: CASSFGGDGYEQYF.

The chain combines TRBV6-6 with TRBJ1-3, with D unresolved. Germline values: CDR1 MNHNY, CDR2 SVGAGI (reference sequence). This CDR3 spans 15 amino acids. Trimming shortened V by 0 bases and J by 0 bases, and 6 bases separated the two germline ends. The CDR3 region is CASSYSAVSGNTIYF. CDR3 in DNA: TGTGCCAGCAGTTACTCAGCGGTCTCTGGAAACACCATATATTTT.

The chain joins TRBV13 to TRBJ2-3; a possible D gene is TRBD2 (6 bases). The CDR3 totals 15 residues. Germline V gene sequence: CDR1 PRHDT, CDR2 FYEKMQ (reference sequence). V lost 4 bases and J lost 5, with 16 bases in between. The CDR3 region has the DNA TGTGCCAGCAGCTCCCCATGGCGGGGAATAGATACGCAGTATTTT. This codes for CASSSPWRGIDTQYF.

This clone was observed at least ten times. This specimen includes other DNA sequences encoding the same CDR3. V is TRBV6-5 and J is TRBJ2-1, with D tentatively TRBD2 (5 bases). CDR1 is MNHEY and CDR2 is SVGAGI in the germline V gene. V was cut by 9 bases and J by 0 bases, with 9 bases left in between. The CDR3 contains 13 residues. The CDR3 bases are TGTGCCAGTGTGGGGAGCTCCTACAATGAGCAGTTCTTC. It encodes CASVGSSYNEQFF.

This clone was observed at least ten times. This chain links TRBV5-1 with TRBJ2-1; 8 nucleotides line up with TRBD1. The germline CDR1 and CDR2 sequences are SGHRS and YFSETQ. CDR3 length: 14 amino acids. V dropped 2 bases and J dropped 7; count of bases not matched to a gene: 5. The CDR3: CASSLPWTGNEQFF. The CDR3 DNA reads as TGCGCCAGCAGCTTACCCTGGACAGGGAATGAGCAGTTCTTC.

Many counts were recorded for this clone. The J gene is TRBJ1-4, the V gene TRBV25-1; 9 bases match TRBD1. V lost 1 base to trimming and J lost 6 bases; unmatched junction nucleotides: 0. CDR1 is MGHDK and CDR2 is SYGVNS in the germline V gene. The CDR3 spans 14 residues. CDR3 loop: CASSEWTGDEKLFF. The CDR3 DNA reads TGTGCCAGCAGTGAATGGACAGGGGATGAAAAACTGTTTTTT.

Many counts were recorded for this clone. The chain combines TRBV6-1 with TRBJ2-7, with TRBD1 as a possible D gene (5 bases). V lost 1 base and J lost 2, with 6 bases in between. The CDR3 extends over 13 amino acids. Looked up from germline, CDR1 is MNHNS and CDR2 is SASEGT. CDR3 sequence (DNA): TGTGCCAGCAGTGAAGGACAGCCCTACGAGCAGTACGTC. Amino acids: CASSEGQPYEQYV.